The subject of this entry is one T cell receptor (beta chain). Its antigen is still unknown. TCRdb itself ran the 5' RACE reads through MiXCR, one entry per CDR3 protein. Of about 54,000 distinct CDR3 sequences in the sample, approximately 17% were seen once. Germline V CDR1 and CDR2: SNHLY, FYNNEI. V lost 6 bases, J lost 4 bases, and 12 bases lay in between. This CDR3 comprises 14 residues. General study results and limits: Tumor Treg TCRs overlapped most with tumor naive CD4+ cells. Larger-cohort validation covered only one TCR beta V-J rearrangement.

Naive CD4+ T cells were purified with Tregs depleted by CD25. The genes are TRBV2 and TRBJ2-2; a possible D gene is TRBD1 (6 bases). The receptor comes from a female donor with breast cancer. The sequencing input was naive CD4+ T cells sorted from blood. Subset denoted: naive CD4+ T cells, CD4+CD45RA+CD25-. The CDR3 sequence: CASRLGAGTGELFF. CDR3 in DNA: TGTGCCAGCAGACTGGGGGCGGGCACCGGGGAGCTGTTTTTT.